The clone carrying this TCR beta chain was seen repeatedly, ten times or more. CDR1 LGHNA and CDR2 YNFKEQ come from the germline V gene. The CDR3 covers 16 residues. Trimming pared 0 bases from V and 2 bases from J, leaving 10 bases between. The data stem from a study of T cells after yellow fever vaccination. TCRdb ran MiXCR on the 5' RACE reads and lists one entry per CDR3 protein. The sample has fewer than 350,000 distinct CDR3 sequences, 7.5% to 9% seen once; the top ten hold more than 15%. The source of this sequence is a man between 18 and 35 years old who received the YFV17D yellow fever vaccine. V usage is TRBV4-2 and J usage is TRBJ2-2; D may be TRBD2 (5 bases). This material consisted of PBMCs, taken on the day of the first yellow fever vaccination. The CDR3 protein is CASSQDPGSNTGELFF. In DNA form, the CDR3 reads TGTGCCAGCAGCCAAGATCCGGGGAGCAACACCGGGGAGCTGTTTTTT.